The 11 T cell receptor beta chains below were found in one sample sequenced in a study of T-cell reconstitution after alpha-beta-depleted transplantation in children. Library preparation (for TCRbeta) was performed with unique molecular identifiers. TCRdb called the PCR reads again in MiXCR, with one record for every CDR3 protein. The top ten hold around 2.5% of the sample, which has 240,000 or so distinct CDR3 sequences, about 12% seen once. The material was PBMCs from the stem cell graft donor, obtained from the stem cell graft. Receptor source: a human donor who donated a stem cell graft to a child with acute lymphoblastic leukemia.

This clonotype was seen ten or more times. CDR3 sequence: CAWMGAAGANVLTF. The CDR3 DNA reads as TGTGCCTGGATGGGTGCAGCTGGGGCCAACGTCCTGACTTTC. The chain combines TRBV30 with TRBJ2-6; D is undetermined. V was shortened by 4 bases and J by 2 bases, with 9 bases between the two germline ends. Germline lookup yields CDR1 GTSNPN and CDR2 SVGIG (reference sequence). The CDR3 spans 14 residues.

This clonotype was picked up many times. The chain combines TRBV5-1 with TRBJ1-1; 8 nucleotides agree with TRBD1. The CDR3 runs to 16 residues. V trimming: 4 bases; J trimming: 0 bases; junction bases outside the gene matches: 8. Germline CDR1 and CDR2: SGHRS and YFSETQ. The CDR3 spells CASSTWTGPMNTEAFF. Written as DNA, the CDR3 is TGCGCCAGCAGCACCTGGACAGGGCCTATGAACACTGAAGCTTTCTTT.

This clonotype was found many times. V gene TRBV7-2 combines with J gene TRBJ1-1; TRBD1 might be the D (5 bases). Germline V gene data show CDR1 as SGHTA and CDR2 as FQGNSA. The CDR3 totals 14 residues. V was trimmed by 5 bases and J by 3 bases, leaving 13 bases between them. The DNA for the CDR3 is TGTGCCAGCAGCCTGGGACCTAGGGACACTGAAGCTTTCTTT. This sequence encodes CASSLGPRDTEAFF.

The chain carries TRBV20-1 and TRBJ1-2, with D unresolved. Germline V gene lookup returns CDR1 DFQATT and CDR2 SNEGSKA (reference sequence). V gave up 0 bases and J gave up 8 bases, with 22 bases separating them. CDR3 size: 16 residues. CDR3 in amino acids: CSARDGSTGGPEGYTF. As DNA, the CDR3 is TGCAGTGCTAGAGATGGATCTACGGGAGGTCCGGAAGGCTACACCTTC.

At least ten counts were recorded for this clonotype. The V call is TRBV5-1, the J call TRBJ1-1; weak D call: TRBD1 (5 bases). Between the trimmed V and J ends, which lost 0 bases and 10 bases, there was a span of 10 bases. This CDR3 is 12 amino acids long. Per the germline V gene, CDR1 is SGHRS and CDR2 is YFSETQ. CDR3 DNA sequence: TGCGCCAGCAGCTTGGGGGGGGAAGCAGCTTTCTTT. It yields the protein CASSLGGEAAFF. Using reference TRBV5-1 and TRBJ1-1 for the parts outside the CDR3, the full variable domain is KAGVTQTPRYLIKTRGQQVTLSCSPISGHRSVSWYQQTPGQGLQFLFEYFSETQRNKGNFPGRFSGRQFSNSRSEMNVSTLELGDSALYLCASSLGGEAAFFGQGTRLTVV.

This clonotype was detected ten times or more. The chain has TRBV12-3 or TRBV12-4 and TRBJ2-5; a weak D match, TRBD1 (6 bases). The V and J ends lost 4 bases and 5 bases respectively, with 11 bases between them. The CDR3 sequence is 13 residues long. The CDR3 here is CASSSQGKETQYF. For the CDR3, the DNA is TGTGCCAGCAGTTCCCAGGGGAAGGAGACCCAGTACTTC.

The chain links TRBV12-5 to TRBJ2-1; tentatively, D is TRBD2 (5 bases). Trimming shortened V by 4 bases and J by 10 bases, and 11 bases separated the two germline ends. The germline gives CDR1 LGHNT, CDR2 FRNRAP. This CDR3 contains 12 residues. CDR3 loop: CASGSILGEQFF. The DNA of the CDR3 is TGTGCTAGTGGTTCGATACTAGGGGAGCAGTTCTTC.

On this clonotype: A read error is possible here, since a much larger clone lies one base away. The conserved phenylalanine or tryptophan is not found at the CDR3 terminus, so this likely reflects a read error. The genes are TRBV5-1 and TRBJ1-1, with D maybe TRBD1 (6 bases). The CDR3 contains 14 residues. Germline V CDR1 and CDR2: SGHRS, YFSETQ. V was cut by 3 bases and J by 0 bases, with 9 bases left in between. CDR3 DNA sequence: TGCGCCAGCAGCTCAGGGGAAGTGAACACTGAAGCTTTCTTG. Residues: CASSSGEVNTEAFL.

This clonotype was detected only a few times. The chain uses TRBV19 and TRBJ2-7, with D hard to call. V shed 5 bases and J shed 3 bases, with 14 bases lying between them. From germline, CDR1 is LNHDA and CDR2 SQIVND (reference sequence). The CDR3 is made up of 14 amino acids. The CDR3 coding sequence is TGTGCCAGTAGTCTTCGGACGAGAAGCTACGAGCAGTACTTC. It encodes CASSLRTRSYEQYF.

In this sample, this clonotype turned up many times. The chain uses TRBV7-9 and TRBJ2-1; no clear D gene. Trimming cost V 1 base and J 10 bases, with 11 bases left between them. The CDR3 length is 13 residues. Per germline, CDR1 SEHNR and CDR2 FQNEAQ (reference sequence). The CDR3 loop is CASSLGAPAEQFF. DNA of the CDR3: TGTGCCAGCAGCTTAGGAGCGCCCGCAGAGCAGTTCTTC.

Many counts were recorded for this clonotype. The chain employs TRBV5-1 and TRBJ1-5; the D is unclear. Germline CDR1 and CDR2: SGHRS and YFSETQ. The germline V and J ends were trimmed by 0 bases and 0 bases, with 7 bases remaining between them. CDR3 length: 15 amino acids. The DNA of the CDR3 is TGCGCCAGCAGCTTGGATGGTTATAGCAATCAGCCCCAGCATTTT. Protein product: CASSLDGYSNQPQHF.